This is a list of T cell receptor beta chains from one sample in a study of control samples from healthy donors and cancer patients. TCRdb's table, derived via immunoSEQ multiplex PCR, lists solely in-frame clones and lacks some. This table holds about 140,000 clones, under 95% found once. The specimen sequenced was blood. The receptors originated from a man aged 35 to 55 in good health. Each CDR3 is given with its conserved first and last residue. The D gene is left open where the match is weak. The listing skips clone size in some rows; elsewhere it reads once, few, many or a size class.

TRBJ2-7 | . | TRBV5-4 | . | TGTGCCAGCAGCTTGCCCCCGACAGGTGGAGGCTACGAGCAGTACTTC | CASSLPPTGGGYEQYF
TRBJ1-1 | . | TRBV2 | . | TGTGCCAGCAGTGAAGCGCTTCTCGCGAACACTGAAGCTTTCTTT | CASSEALLANTEAFF
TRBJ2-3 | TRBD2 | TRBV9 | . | TGTGCCAGCAGTCCCGGGACTAGCGGGGGCCCGGTGAAGGGAACGCAGTATTTT | CASSPGTSGGPVKGTQYF
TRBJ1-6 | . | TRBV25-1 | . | TGTGCCAGCAGTGATCAGGCAGGCTTAAATTCACCCCTCCACTTT | CASSDQAGLNSPLHF
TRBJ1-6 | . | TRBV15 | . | TGTGCCACCAGCAGAGACTCAGGACAGAATAATTCACCCCTCCACTTT | CATSRDSGQNNSPLHF
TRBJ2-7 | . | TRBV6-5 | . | TGTGCCAGCAGTTACAGTTTTGGTCTCGAGCAGTACTTC | CASSYSFGLEQYF
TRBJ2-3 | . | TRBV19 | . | TGTGCCAGTAGTGGATACAGGGTAAGAGATACGCAGTATTTT | CASSGYRVRDTQYF
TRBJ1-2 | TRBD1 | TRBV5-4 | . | TGTGCCAGCAGCGAGGGGACAGGGGCTAACTATGGCTACACCTTC | CASSEGTGANYGYTF
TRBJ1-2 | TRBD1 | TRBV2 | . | TGTGCCAGCAGTGAATCTAGGGCAGGGGGTCGTGACTATGGCTACACCTTC | CASSESRAGGRDYGYTF
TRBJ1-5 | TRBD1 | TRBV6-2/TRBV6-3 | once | TGTGCCAGCAGCGTCGGGACAGTCAGTAGCAATCAGCCCCAGCATTTT | CASSVGTVSSNQPQHF
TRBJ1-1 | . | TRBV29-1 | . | TGCAGCGTTGTACGGTCTGTGAGTGGCTTGGGTGAAGCTTTCTTT | CSVVRSVSGLGEAFF
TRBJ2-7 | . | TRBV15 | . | TGTGCCACCAAGGGTGACTCTGCCTACGAGCAGTACTTC | CATKGDSAYEQYF
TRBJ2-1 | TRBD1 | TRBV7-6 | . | TGTGCCAGCAGCTTAGAGGACAGGGGGATATATGAGCAGTTCTTC | CASSLEDRGIYEQFF
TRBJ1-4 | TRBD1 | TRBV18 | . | TGTGCCAGCAACCGAGCAGGGGGCGCGGGTGAAAAACTGTTTTTT | CASNRAGGAGEKLFF
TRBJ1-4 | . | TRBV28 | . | TGTGCCACCGGTAGAGGGGGGACGGGTGAAGAAAAACTGTTTTTT | CATGRGGTGEEKLFF
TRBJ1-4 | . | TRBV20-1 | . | TGCAGTGCGAAGTGGGATGAAAAACTGTTTTTT | CSAKWDEKLFF
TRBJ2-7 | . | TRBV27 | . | TGTGCCAGCAGTAGGGACTTCGGGGAGCAGTACTTC | CASSRDFGEQYF
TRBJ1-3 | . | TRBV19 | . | TGTGCCAGTAGTATACGCACAGCCTCTGGAAACACCATATATTTT | CASSIRTASGNTIYF
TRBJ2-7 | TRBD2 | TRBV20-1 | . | TGCAGTGCTGGTGGACTAGCGGCCTCCTACGAGCAGTACTTC | CSAGGLAASYEQYF
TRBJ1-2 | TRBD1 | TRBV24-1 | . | TGTGCCACCAGTGCTCTGACAGGGGCGGGTGGCTACACCTTC | CATSALTGAGGYTF
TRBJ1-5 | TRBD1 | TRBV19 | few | TGTGCCAGTGGATGGACAGGAGGTAATCAGCCCCAGCATTTT | CASGWTGGNQPQHF
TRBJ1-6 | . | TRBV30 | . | TGTGCCTTAAGGGGGAAGAATTCACCCCTCCACTTT | CALRGKNSPLHF
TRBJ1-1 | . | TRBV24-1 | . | TGTGCCACCGCGGCAGACAACACTGAAGCTTTCTTT | CATAADNTEAFF
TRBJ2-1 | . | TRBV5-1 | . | TGCGCCAGCAGCGCGGACTCTGTCTACAATGAGCAGTTCTTC | CASSADSVYNEQFF
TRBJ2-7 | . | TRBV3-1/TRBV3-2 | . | TGTGCCAGCAGCCAAGTTGGGACCCGAAGCTCCTACGAGCAGTACTTC | CASSQVGTRSSYEQYF
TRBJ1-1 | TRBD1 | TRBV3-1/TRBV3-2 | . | TGTGCCAGCAGCCAAGCCAGGGGGCTTACTGAAGCTTTCTTT | CASSQARGLTEAFF
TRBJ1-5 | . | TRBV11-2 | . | TGTGCCAGCAGCTGGGGCCAGGGACTGGGTCAGCCCCAGCATTTT | CASSWGQGLGQPQHF
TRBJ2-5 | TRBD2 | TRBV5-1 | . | TGCGCCAGCACCCCGATAATAGCGGGAGCGTCGACAGAGACCCAGTACTTC | CASTPIIAGASTETQYF
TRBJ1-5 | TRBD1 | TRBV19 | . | TGTGCCAGTAGTCCAGGGACAGTCCGCAATCAGCCCCAGCATTTT | CASSPGTVRNQPQHF
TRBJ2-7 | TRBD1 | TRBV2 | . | TGTGCCAGCAGTTATCGGGACAGGGGCTACGAGCAGTACTTC | CASSYRDRGYEQYF
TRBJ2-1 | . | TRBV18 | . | TGTGCCAGCTCACCGATACCCCCGGGGGCCCTATACAATGAGCAGTTCTTC | CASSPIPPGALYNEQFF
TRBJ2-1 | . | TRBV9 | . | TGTGCCAGCAGCGACCACGGGAACTACAATGAGCAGTTCTTC | CASSDHGNYNEQFF
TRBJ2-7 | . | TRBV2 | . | TGTGCCAGCAGAGACACAGGGATTTGGGTTGAGCAGTACTTC | CASRDTGIWVEQYF
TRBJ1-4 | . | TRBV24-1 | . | TGTGCCCCGGTTGCGGGCAGGATTAATGAAAAACTGTTTTTT | CAPVAGRINEKLFF
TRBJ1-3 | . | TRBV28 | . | TGTGCCAGCAGGCAGGGAAGTACCGGAAACACCATATATTTT | CASRQGSTGNTIYF
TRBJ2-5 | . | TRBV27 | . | TGTGCCAGCAGTCCCTTAGCCAGTCGTGACCAAGAGACCCAGTACTTC | CASSPLASRDQETQYF
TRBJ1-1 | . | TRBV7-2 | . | TGTGCCAGCAGCTTTGGGTGGTTGTTGAACACTGAAGCTTTCTTT | CASSFGWLLNTEAFF
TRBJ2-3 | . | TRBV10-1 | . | TGCGCCAGCAGTGATAGCGGACACACAGATACGCAGTATTTT | CASSDSGHTDTQYF
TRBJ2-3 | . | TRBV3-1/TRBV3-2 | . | TGTGCCAGCAGCCAAGAATTCAGGGGCCGGGGGGATACGCAGTATTTT | CASSQEFRGRGDTQYF
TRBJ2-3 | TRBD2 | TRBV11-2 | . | TGTGCCAGCAGCTTACAAAGCGGGAGACGCACAGATACGCAGTATTTT | CASSLQSGRRTDTQYF
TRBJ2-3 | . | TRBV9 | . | TGTGCCAGCAGCGTAGGCGGATCTAGCACAGATACGCAGTATTTT | CASSVGGSSTDTQYF
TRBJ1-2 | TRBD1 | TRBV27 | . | TGTGCCAGCAGTCAAACGCAGACAGGGAGCTATGGCTACACCTTC | CASSQTQTGSYGYTF
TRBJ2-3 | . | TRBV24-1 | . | TGTGCCACCAGTGATTTCACAGATACGCAGTATTTT | CATSDFTDTQYF
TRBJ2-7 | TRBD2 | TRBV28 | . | TGTGCCAGCAGTTCGGGACTAGCGGAGCTGTACGAGCAGTACTTC | CASSSGLAELYEQYF
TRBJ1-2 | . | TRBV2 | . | TGTGCCAGCAGTGAGTTGGACCTCGCGGGCTACACCTTC | CASSELDLAGYTF
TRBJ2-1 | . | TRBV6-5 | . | TGTGCCAGCAGTTACTCCCCTAGGAGCTCCTACAATGAGCAGTTCTTC | CASSYSPRSSYNEQFF
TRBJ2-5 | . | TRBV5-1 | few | TGCGCCAGCAGCTTTGAGGCAGCGGCGAGGACCCAGTACTTC | CASSFEAAARTQYF
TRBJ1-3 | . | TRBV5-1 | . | TGCGCCAGCAGCTTTACAGGATCTGGAAACACCATATATTTT | CASSFTGSGNTIYF